One sample yielded the 21 T cell receptor beta chains listed below, sequenced in a study of cytomegalovirus exposure and HLA in healthy donors. 60 Vbeta and 13 Jbeta primers were used in PCR. Libraries were prepared by immunoSEQ multiplex PCR; TCRdb keeps only in-frame clonotypes and omits some of them. The sample records roughly 150,000 clones, 75% to 90% being singletons. Source material: PBMCs. Receptor source: a woman aged 18-29 years in good health and CMV-seronegative.

The rearrangement links TRBV19 to TRBJ1-2; tentatively, D is TRBD1 (6 bases). The CDR3 length is 18 residues. Germline lookup yields CDR1 LNHDA and CDR2 SQIVND (reference sequence). Deletions cut 1 base from V and 0 bases from J, with 18 bases between. CDR3 residues: CASSIVRSQGYPNYGYTF. The CDR3 DNA reads TGTGCCAGTAGTATAGTTCGGTCACAGGGTTACCCTAACTATGGCTACACCTTC.

The chain recombines TRBV19 with TRBJ1-1; possible D gene TRBD1, 6 bases. The CDR3 has 17 amino acids. Trimming left V 6 bases short and J 1 base short, with 21 bases between. Germline V gives CDR1 LNHDA, CDR2 SQIVND (reference sequence). CDR3 residues: CASSPTGTPITNTEAFF. CDR3 in DNA: TGTGCCAGTAGCCCCACCGGGACACCAATTACGAACACTGAAGCTTTCTTT. Combining the CDR3 with reference TRBV19 and TRBJ1-1 gives the whole variable domain DGGITQSPKYLFRKEGQNVTLSCEQNLNHDAMYWYRQDPGQGLRLIYYSQIVNDFQKGDIAEGYSVSREKKESFPLTVTSAQKNPTAFYLCASSPTGTPITNTEAFFGQGTRLTVV.

The V and J genes are TRBV30 and TRBJ1-1; D is perhaps TRBD1 (5 bases). The V end lost 3 bases, the J end lost 5 bases, and 13 bases lay between the germline ends. The CDR3 runs to 13 residues. Germline V gene sequence: CDR1 GTSNPN, CDR2 SVGIG (reference sequence). In nucleotides, the CDR3 is TGTGCCTGGAGAAATGGGGAGGGGACTGAAGCTTTCTTT. This sequence encodes CAWRNGEGTEAFF.

The chain uses TRBV6-5 and TRBJ1-1, with 10 bases matching TRBD1. Germline assignment: CDR1 MNHEY and CDR2 SVGAGI. With V trimmed by 0 bases and J by 6 bases, 4 bases remained unmatched. This CDR3 contains 15 residues. CDR3 nucleotide sequence: TGTGCCAGCAGTTACTCGGGACAGGGGAGCCCTGAAGCTTTCTTT. Amino acids: CASSYSGQGSPEAFF.

V is TRBV10-1 and J is TRBJ1-5; D not certain. V lost 2 bases and J 4 bases, leaving 9 bases between the germline ends. The CDR3 has 14 amino acids. CDR1 and CDR2 from the germline V gene are WNHNN and SYGVQD (reference sequence). The CDR3 here is CASSEARLNQPQHF. CDR3 sequence (DNA): TGCGCCAGCAGTGAGGCCAGGCTTAATCAGCCCCAGCATTTT.

V usage is TRBV5-1 and J usage is TRBJ2-2, with D uncertain. Germline values: CDR1 SGHRS, CDR2 YFSETQ. Trimming shortened V by 0 bases and J by 5 bases, and 5 bases separated the two germline ends. This CDR3 is built from 13 residues. The chain's CDR3 is CASSLAGTGELFF. The CDR3 DNA reads as TGCGCCAGCAGCTTGGCAGGTACCGGGGAGCTGTTTTTT.

The chain carries TRBV20-1 and TRBJ1-2; no reliable D call. Per the germline V gene, CDR1 is DFQATT and CDR2 is SNEGSKA (reference sequence). This CDR3 has 11 amino acids. As DNA, the CDR3 is TGCAACGGGGAGGATATTGGCGGCTACACCTTC. This translates into CNGEDIGGYTF.

The chain couples TRBV18 to TRBJ1-2; no firm D call. Germline V gene lookup returns CDR1 KGHSH and CDR2 LQKENI. The CDR3 consists of 15 residues. The V and J ends lost 3 bases and 2 bases respectively, with 13 bases between them. CDR3 nucleotides: TGTGCCAGCTCACCGCGGACTGCACACAACTATGGCTACACCTTC. This translates into CASSPRTAHNYGYTF.

The V and J genes are TRBV10-2 and TRBJ2-1, with no clear D. From germline, CDR1 is WSHSY and CDR2 SAAADI. The CDR3 extends over 15 amino acids. Trimming removed 8 bases from V and 0 bases from J, with 14 bases in between. In DNA, the CDR3 is TGCGCCAGCGAGGCCGTTACACGCTCCTACAATGAGCAGTTCTTC. Translated, it gives CASEAVTRSYNEQFF.

The V and J genes are TRBV6-6 and TRBJ2-3; 8 bases match TRBD1. Germline loops: CDR1 MNHNY, CDR2 SVGAGI (reference sequence). The CDR3 covers 14 residues. Trimming took 4 bases from V and 5 from J; bases not matched to a gene: 5. In DNA form, the CDR3 reads TGTGCCAGCAGTTTGGACAGGGTTCAAGATACGCAGTATTTT. This encodes CASSLDRVQDTQYF.

The CDR3 reads CASSVGLGHGYTF. The CDR3 nucleotides are TGTGCCAGCAGTGTAGGGTTGGGGCACGGCTACACCTTC. This sequence joins TRBV6-4 and TRBJ1-2, with D perhaps TRBD1 (5 bases). Germline-derived CDR1 and CDR2 are MRHNA and SNTAGT. V was shortened by 4 bases and J by 8 bases, with 14 bases between the two germline ends. The CDR3 is made up of 13 amino acids.

This clone was detected once. The rearrangement uses TRBV30 and TRBJ2-1, with 9 bases matching TRBD2. Looked up from germline, CDR1 is GTSNPN and CDR2 is SVGIG (reference sequence). With 5 bases clipped from V and 0 bases from J, the junction kept 8 bases outside the gene matches. This CDR3 has 16 residues. CDR3 protein: CAWGMLAGSSYNEQFF. The CDR3, as DNA: TGTGCCTGGGGGATGCTAGCGGGAAGCTCCTACAATGAGCAGTTCTTC. Based on the CDR3 plus reference TRBV30 and TRBJ2-1, the full variable domain is SQTIHQWPATLVQPVGSPLSLECTVEGTSNPNLYWYRQAAGRGLQLLFYSVGIGQISSEVPQNLSASRPQDRQFILSSKKLLLSDSGFYLCAWGMLAGSSYNEQFFGPGTRLTVL.

This clone was seen only a few times. The CDR3 spells CSVVVIGDRAGYSTDTQYF. The CDR3 nucleotides are TGCAGCGTTGTTGTTATCGGCGACCGAGCGGGATACAGCACAGATACGCAGTATTTT. This rearrangement joins TRBV29-1 to TRBJ2-3, with 7 bases aligning to TRBD2. The ends lost 4 bases at V and 0 bases at J; junction bases unmatched: 19. The CDR3 has 19 residues. CDR1 SQVTM and CDR2 ANQGSEA come from the germline V gene.

This chain uses TRBV5-1 with TRBJ2-1, with D perhaps matching TRBD2 (6 bases). Germline assignment: CDR1 SGHRS and CDR2 YFSETQ. The CDR3 extends over 17 amino acids. V was trimmed by 4 bases and J by 0 bases, leaving 17 bases between them. CDR3 sequence (DNA): TGCGCCAGCAGCACAGGACTAACTGCGGACTCCTACAATGAGCAGTTCTTC. It yields the protein CASSTGLTADSYNEQFF.

The count of this clone is one. This sequence joins TRBV2 and TRBJ1-6; 8 positions agree with TRBD1. Germline-derived CDR1 and CDR2 are SNHLY and FYNNEI. This CDR3 is built from 16 residues. The V gene end was trimmed by 6 bases and the J gene end by 0 bases; junction bases not matched to a gene: 4. The CDR3 DNA reads as TGTGCCAGCAGCCGGGACAGGAGCTCCTATAATTCACCCCTCCACTTT. This gives the protein CASSRDRSSYNSPLHF.

The V and J genes are TRBV7-2 and TRBJ2-7, with TRBD1 identical over 9 bases. V dropped 2 bases and J dropped 2; count of bases not matched to a gene: 4. Per the germline V gene, CDR1 is SGHTA and CDR2 is FQGNSA. The CDR3 covers 15 residues. In DNA form, the CDR3 reads TGTGCCAGCAGCTTAAAGGGACAGGGAGCCTACGAGCAGTACTTC. This encodes CASSLKGQGAYEQYF.

The chain recombines TRBV7-9 with TRBJ2-5, with 9 bases fitting TRBD1. The V gene end was trimmed by 3 bases and the J gene end by 10 bases; junction bases not matched to a gene: 3. Germline V gene data show CDR1 as SEHNR and CDR2 as FQNEAQ (reference sequence). The CDR3 loop spans 12 amino acids. CDR3 bases: TGTGCCAGCAGCTTGGGGACAGGGAACCAGTACTTC. Its protein is CASSLGTGNQYF.

The chain uses TRBV28 and TRBJ2-3; D perhaps matches TRBD2 (7 bases). Deletions cut 6 bases from V and 10 bases from J, with 17 bases between. Germline CDR1 MDHEN, CDR2 SYDVKM. CDR3 size: 13 residues. As DNA, the CDR3 is TGTGCCAGCAGGGGGGGGGCCATTGGTTCGCAGTATTTT. It encodes CASRGGAIGSQYF.

The chain links TRBV2 to TRBJ1-4; 7 bases line up with TRBD1. With V trimmed by 4 bases and J by 10 bases, 9 bases remained unmatched. The CDR3 contains 14 residues. Germline lookup yields CDR1 SNHLY and CDR2 FYNNEI. CDR3 DNA sequence: TGTGCCAGCAGTGCAGACAGGGCGACGGGAAAACTGTTTTTT. Amino acids: CASSADRATGKLFF.

V usage is TRBV7-9 and J usage is TRBJ1-3; D gene uncertain. Germline V gives CDR1 SEHNR, CDR2 FQNEAQ (reference sequence). The CDR3 is made up of 15 amino acids. V lost 9 bases and J 0 bases, leaving 15 bases between the germline ends. The CDR3 sequence is CASIGLSSSGNTIYF. CDR3 DNA sequence: TGTGCCAGTATCGGACTGTCGAGCTCTGGAAACACCATATATTTT.

The rearrangement links TRBV6-1 to TRBJ2-4, with D tentatively TRBD1 (6 bases). This CDR3 has 15 residues. Trimming took off 4 bases at V and 8 bases at J, with 18 bases between the two ends. Germline CDR1 reads MNHNS; CDR2 reads SASEGT. DNA for the CDR3: TGTGCCAGCAGTGCGAGGACAGCCTCTAGGGACATTCAGTACTTC. It codes for CASSARTASRDIQYF.